This is a list of T cell receptor beta chains from one sample in a study of breast tumors, draining lymph nodes, adjacent tissues. TCRdb used MiXCR to reprocess the multiplex PCR reads, holding one entry per CDR3 protein. This sample yields approximately 90,000 distinct CDR3 sequences, of which around 30% are seen a single time; roughly 7.3% belongs to the top ten. Source material: axillary lymph node tissue. Source of these receptors: a female donor with breast cancer. Some clones in this sample may be carry-over from other donors' samples. Each CDR3 is given with its conserved first and last residue. The D gene is left open where the match is weak. The size entry is marked missing in some rows and otherwise reads once, few, many or a size class.

>TRBJ2-2|TRBV5-6|.|.
CASSLEDLTLTGELSF
TGTGCCAGCAGCTTGGAAGACTTGACTCTCACCGGGGAGCTGTCTTTT
>TRBJ1-1|TRBV12-3/TRBV12-4|.|few
CASSTLQGFTEAFF
TGTGCCAGCAGTACCCTACAGGGTTTTACTGAAGCTTTCTTT
>TRBJ2-3|TRBV7-3|.|.
CASSLMGWGSKDEQYF
TGTGCCAGCAGCTTAATGGGGTGGGGTTCAAAGGATGAGCAGTATTTT
>TRBJ2-2|TRBV19|.|many
CASSVATGAGELFF
TGTGCCAGTAGTGTCGCAACCGGGGCCGGGGAGCTGTTTTTT
>TRBJ2-1|TRBV5-1|TRBD2|many
CASSFSGAYNEQFF
TGCGCCAGCAGCTTTAGCGGGGCCTACAATGAGCAGTTCTTC
>TRBJ2-3|TRBV9|.|many
CASSVGLRENENTQYF
TGTGCCAGCAGCGTAGGACTTAGAGAAAATGAGAATACGCAGTATTTT
>TRBJ2-5|TRBV20-1|TRBD2|many
CSALGASGTPRQETQYF
TGCAGTGCGTTAGGGGCTAGCGGGACGCCCCGTCAAGAGACCCAGTACTTC
>TRBJ2-6|TRBV27|TRBD2|many
CASRTILAGGFSGANVLTF
TGTGCCAGCAGAACCATACTAGCGGGGGGATTTTCTGGGGCCAACGTCCTGACTTTC
>TRBJ1-1|TRBV7-9|.|.
CASSLAGLTEAFF
TGTGCCAGCAGCTTAGCCGGCCTCACTGAAGCTTTCTTT
>TRBJ2-5|TRBV19|TRBD2|many
CASSRAGGWQETQYF
TGTGCCAGTAGTAGGGCCGGGGGGTGGCAAGAGACCCAGTACTTC
>TRBJ2-2|TRBV11-2|.|many
CASSLAFGRGDTGELFF
TGTGCCAGCAGCTTAGCGTTCGGCAGGGGGGACACCGGGGAGCTGTTTTTT
>TRBJ2-3|TRBV29-1|.|many
CSVSISVGGPQYF
TGCAGCGTTTCGATCTCGGTTGGTGGGCCGCAGTATTTT
>TRBJ1-6|TRBV5-4|.|many
CASSQSSRDNSPLHF
TGTGCCAGCAGCCAGAGCAGCAGAGATAATTCACCCCTCCACTTT
>TRBJ1-1|TRBV10-3|.|few
CAISGSPETEAFF
TGTGCCATCAGCGGGTCTCCTGAAACTGAAGCTTTCTTT
>TRBJ2-2|TRBV7-9|TRBD2|many
CASSFLAGPGTGELFF
TGTGCCAGCAGCTTTTTAGCGGGGCCGGGGACCGGGGAGCTGTTTTTT
>TRBJ2-7|TRBV10-3|TRBD2|many
CAISESISGSDEQYF
TGTGCCATCAGTGAGTCGATTAGCGGGAGCGACGAGCAGTACTTC
>TRBJ1-2|TRBV3-1|.|once
CASSRERNSRYGYTF
TGCGCCAGCAGCCGAGAGCGGAACAGTCGCTATGGCTACACCTTC
>TRBJ1-5|TRBV20-1|.|many
CSARDVGIINQPQHF
TGCAGTGCTAGAGATGTTGGAATCATCAATCAGCCCCAGCATTTT
>TRBJ2-7|TRBV3-1|TRBD1|many
CASSQSGQGYEQYF
TGTGCCAGCAGCCAGTCGGGACAGGGCTACGAGCAGTACTTC
>TRBJ1-5|TRBV30|.|many
CAWRQDEDQPQHF
TGTGCCTGGAGACAGGATGAGGATCAGCCCCAGCATTTT
>TRBJ1-1|TRBV5-8|.|once
CASFYPGRRLTEALF
TGTGCCAGCTTTTATCCGGGGCGCCGACTCACTGAAGCTCTCTTT
>TRBJ2-6|TRBV3-1|.|many
CASSQGAGAGANVLTF
TGTGCCAGCAGCCAAGGAGCCGGGGCTGGGGCCAACGTCCTGACTTTC
>TRBJ2-3|TRBV6-1|TRBD1|many
CASTNRGQGFTDTQYF
TGTGCCAGCACCAACCGCGGACAGGGGTTCACAGATACGCAGTATTTT
>TRBJ2-2|TRBV5-4|.|.
CASSRITAELLF
TGTGCCAGCAGCCGCATCACCGCGGAGCTGCTTTTT
>TRBJ1-2|TRBV19|.|many
CASSGTEYNYGYTF
TGTGCCAGTAGTGGGACGGAATATAACTATGGCTACACCTTC
>TRBJ1-1|TRBV5-1|TRBD1|few
CASSLGTGWDTEAFF
TGCGCCAGCAGCTTGGGGACAGGGTGGGACACTGAAGCTTTCTTT
>TRBJ1-3|TRBV6-1|.|many
CASNKAGGPRIQDTIYF
TGTGCCAGCAACAAAGCGGGGGGACCTCGGATTCAAGACACCATATATTTT
>TRBJ2-1|TRBV6-4|.|many
CASSDSGGIGNEQFF
TGTGCCAGCAGTGACTCTGGGGGAATAGGGAATGAGCAGTTCTTC
>TRBJ1-2|TRBV5-6|.|many
CASLRGRDGYTF
TGTGCCAGCCTGAGGGGGAGGGATGGCTACACCTTC
>TRBJ2-7|TRBV5-5|.|many
CASAPGLAEPYEQYF
TGTGCCAGCGCTCCGGGACTCGCCGAACCCTACGAGCAGTACTTC
>TRBJ2-1|TRBV9|.|many
CASSVGLASVNEQFF
TGTGCCAGCAGCGTAGGACTGGCCTCGGTCAATGAGCAGTTCTTC
>TRBJ2-3|TRBV2|TRBD2|many
CASRRGLNTDTQYF
TGTGCCAGCCGCCGGGGACTAAACACAGATACGCAGTATTTT
>TRBJ2-7|TRBV5-4|.|.
CASSLSPTEESEQHF
TGTGCCAGCAGCTTGTCTCCGACGGAGGAGAGCGAGCAGCACTTC
>TRBJ1-1|TRBV27|TRBD1|.
CASSFRGTSTEAFF
TGTGCCAGCAGTTTCAGGGGGACGAGCACTGAAGCTTTCTTT
>TRBJ1-5|TRBV5-8|.|many
CATRRGNNQPQHF
TGTGCCACCCGACGGGGAAACAATCAGCCCCAGCATTTT
>TRBJ2-3|TRBV16|.|.
CASSRQGTDTQYF
TGTGCCAGCAGCCGACAGGGCACAGATACGCAGTATTTT
>TRBJ2-7|TRBV9|TRBD2|many
CASSPSSTSLSSSEQYF
TGTGCCAGCAGCCCGAGTTCGACTAGCCTTAGCTCCTCCGAGCAGTACTTC
>TRBJ2-4|TRBV2|.|many
CASSDPREGLAKNIQYF
TGTGCCAGCAGTGACCCCCGAGAGGGTTTAGCCAAAAACATTCAGTACTTC